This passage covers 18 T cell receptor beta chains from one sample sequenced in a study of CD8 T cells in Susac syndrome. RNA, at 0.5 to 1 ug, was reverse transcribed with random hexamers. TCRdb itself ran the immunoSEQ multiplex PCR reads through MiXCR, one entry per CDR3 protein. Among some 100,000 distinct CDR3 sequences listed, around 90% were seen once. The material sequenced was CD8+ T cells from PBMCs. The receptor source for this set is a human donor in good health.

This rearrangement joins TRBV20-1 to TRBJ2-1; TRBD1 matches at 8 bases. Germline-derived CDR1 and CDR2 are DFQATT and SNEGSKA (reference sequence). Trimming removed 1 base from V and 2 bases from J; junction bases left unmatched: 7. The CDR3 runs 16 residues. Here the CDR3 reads CSARGTRDRTYNEQFF. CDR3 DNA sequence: TGCAGTGCTAGAGGCACCCGGGACAGGACCTACAATGAGCAGTTCTTC.

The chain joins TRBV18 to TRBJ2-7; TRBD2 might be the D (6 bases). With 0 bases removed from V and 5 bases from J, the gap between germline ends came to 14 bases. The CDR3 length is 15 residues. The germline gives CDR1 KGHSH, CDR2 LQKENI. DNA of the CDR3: TGTGCCAGCTCACCACCGGGAACGGGAGCGGACGAGCAGTACTTC. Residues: CASSPPGTGADEQYF.

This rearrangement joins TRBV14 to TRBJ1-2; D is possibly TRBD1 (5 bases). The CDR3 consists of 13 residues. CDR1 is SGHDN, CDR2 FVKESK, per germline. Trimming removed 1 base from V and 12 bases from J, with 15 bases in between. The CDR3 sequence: CASSQGGREANTF. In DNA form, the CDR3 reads TGTGCCAGCAGCCAAGGGGGCCGGGAGGCGAACACCTTC.

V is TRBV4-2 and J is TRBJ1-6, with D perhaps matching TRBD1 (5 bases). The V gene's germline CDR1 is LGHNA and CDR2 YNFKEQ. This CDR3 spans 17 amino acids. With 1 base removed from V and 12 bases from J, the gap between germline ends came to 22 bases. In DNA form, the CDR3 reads TGTGCCAGCAGCCAAGTACGATCCGGGACCGAAAGCCAACCCCTCCACTTT. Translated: CASSQVRSGTESQPLHF.

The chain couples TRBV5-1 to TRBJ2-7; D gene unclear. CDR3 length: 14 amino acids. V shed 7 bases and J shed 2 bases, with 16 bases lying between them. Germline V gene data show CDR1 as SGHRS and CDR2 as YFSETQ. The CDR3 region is CASSRTADAYEQYF. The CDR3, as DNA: TGCGCCAGCTCAAGGACGGCGGATGCCTACGAGCAGTACTTC.

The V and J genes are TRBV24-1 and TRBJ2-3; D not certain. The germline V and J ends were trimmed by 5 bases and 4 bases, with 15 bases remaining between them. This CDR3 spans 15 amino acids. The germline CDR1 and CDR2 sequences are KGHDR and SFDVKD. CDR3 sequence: CATSAGQRYADTQYF. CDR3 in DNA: TGTGCCACCAGTGCCGGTCAACGCTATGCAGATACGCAGTATTTT.

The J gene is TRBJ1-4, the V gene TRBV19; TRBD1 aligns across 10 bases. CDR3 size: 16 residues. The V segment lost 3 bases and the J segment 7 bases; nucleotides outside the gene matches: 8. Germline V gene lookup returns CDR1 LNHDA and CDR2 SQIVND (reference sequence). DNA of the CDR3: TGTGCCAGTAGTATTTCCCCGGGACAGGGGACTGAAAAACTGTTTTTT. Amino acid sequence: CASSISPGQGTEKLFF.

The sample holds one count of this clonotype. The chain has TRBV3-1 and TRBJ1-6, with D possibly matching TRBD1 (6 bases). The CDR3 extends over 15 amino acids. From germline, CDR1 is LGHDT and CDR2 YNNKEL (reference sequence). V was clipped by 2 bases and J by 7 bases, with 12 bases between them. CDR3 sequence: CASSQTQGPNSPLHF. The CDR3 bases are TGTGCCAGCAGCCAAACACAGGGACCCAATTCACCCCTCCACTTT.

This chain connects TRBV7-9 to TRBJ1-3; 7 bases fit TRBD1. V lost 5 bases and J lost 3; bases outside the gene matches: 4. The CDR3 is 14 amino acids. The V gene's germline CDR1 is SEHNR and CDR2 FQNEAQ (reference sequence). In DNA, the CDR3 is TGTGCCAGCAGCGGACAGGCGGATGGAAACACCATATATTTT. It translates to CASSGQADGNTIYF.

The CDR3 coding sequence is TGTGCCAGGACCCGGAGGGAATACTCCTACGAGCAGTACTTC. Encoded protein: CARTRREYSYEQYF. The rearrangement links TRBV5-6 to TRBJ2-7; D possibly corresponds to TRBD2 (6 bases). Trimming removed 8 bases at V and 0 bases at J, with 15 bases between. The germline CDR1 and CDR2 sequences are SGHDT and YYEEEE. This CDR3 contains 14 residues.

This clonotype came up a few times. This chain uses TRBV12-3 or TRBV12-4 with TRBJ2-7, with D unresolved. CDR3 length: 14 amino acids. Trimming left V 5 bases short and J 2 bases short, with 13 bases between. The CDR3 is CASSPPPGTYEQYF. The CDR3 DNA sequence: TGTGCCAGCAGTCCACCACCCGGAACCTACGAGCAGTACTTC.

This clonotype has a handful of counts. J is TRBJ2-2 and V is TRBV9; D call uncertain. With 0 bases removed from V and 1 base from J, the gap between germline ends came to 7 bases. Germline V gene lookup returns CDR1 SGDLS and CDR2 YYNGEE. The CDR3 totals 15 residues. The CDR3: CASSVDGWNTGELFF. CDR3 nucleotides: TGTGCCAGCAGCGTAGACGGGTGGAACACCGGGGAGCTGTTTTTT.

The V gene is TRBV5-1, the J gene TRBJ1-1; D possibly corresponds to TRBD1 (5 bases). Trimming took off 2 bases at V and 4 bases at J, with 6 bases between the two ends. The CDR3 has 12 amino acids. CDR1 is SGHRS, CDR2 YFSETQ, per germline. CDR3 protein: CASSFQGTEAFF. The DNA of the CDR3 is TGCGCCAGCAGCTTCCAGGGCACTGAAGCTTTCTTT.

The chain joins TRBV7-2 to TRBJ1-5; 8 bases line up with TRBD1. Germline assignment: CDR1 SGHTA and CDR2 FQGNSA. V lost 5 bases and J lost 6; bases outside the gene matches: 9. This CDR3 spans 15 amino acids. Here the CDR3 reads CASSLLQGGTQPQHF. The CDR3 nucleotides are TGTGCCAGCAGCCTTTTACAGGGGGGAACTCAGCCCCAGCATTTT.

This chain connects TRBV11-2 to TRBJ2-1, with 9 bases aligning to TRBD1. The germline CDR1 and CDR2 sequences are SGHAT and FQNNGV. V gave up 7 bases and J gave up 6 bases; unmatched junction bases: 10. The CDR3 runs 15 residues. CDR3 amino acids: CASTRRTGVGNEQFF. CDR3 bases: TGTGCCAGCACCCGGCGGACAGGGGTTGGCAATGAGCAGTTCTTC.

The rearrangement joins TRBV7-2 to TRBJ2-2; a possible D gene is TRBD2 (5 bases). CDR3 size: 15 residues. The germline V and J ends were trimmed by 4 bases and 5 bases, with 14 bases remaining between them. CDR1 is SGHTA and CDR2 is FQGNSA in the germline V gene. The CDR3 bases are TGTGCCAGCAGCTCCCAGGAACTAGGAACCGGGGAGCTGTTTTTT. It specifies CASSSQELGTGELFF.

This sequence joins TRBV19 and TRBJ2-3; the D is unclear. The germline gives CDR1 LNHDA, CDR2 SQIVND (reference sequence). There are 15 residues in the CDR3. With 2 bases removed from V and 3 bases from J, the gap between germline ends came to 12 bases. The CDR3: CASSIRTSRTDTQYF. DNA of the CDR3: TGTGCCAGTAGTATAAGGACCTCCCGGACAGATACGCAGTATTTT.

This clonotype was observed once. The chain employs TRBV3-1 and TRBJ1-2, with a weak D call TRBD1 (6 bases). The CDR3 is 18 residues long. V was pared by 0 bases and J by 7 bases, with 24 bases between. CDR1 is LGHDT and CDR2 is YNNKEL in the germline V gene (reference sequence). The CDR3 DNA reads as TGTGCCAGCAGCCAAGATGGAGGCAGGGGAGGAACAAGTCGTGGCTACACCTTC. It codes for CASSQDGGRGGTSRGYTF.